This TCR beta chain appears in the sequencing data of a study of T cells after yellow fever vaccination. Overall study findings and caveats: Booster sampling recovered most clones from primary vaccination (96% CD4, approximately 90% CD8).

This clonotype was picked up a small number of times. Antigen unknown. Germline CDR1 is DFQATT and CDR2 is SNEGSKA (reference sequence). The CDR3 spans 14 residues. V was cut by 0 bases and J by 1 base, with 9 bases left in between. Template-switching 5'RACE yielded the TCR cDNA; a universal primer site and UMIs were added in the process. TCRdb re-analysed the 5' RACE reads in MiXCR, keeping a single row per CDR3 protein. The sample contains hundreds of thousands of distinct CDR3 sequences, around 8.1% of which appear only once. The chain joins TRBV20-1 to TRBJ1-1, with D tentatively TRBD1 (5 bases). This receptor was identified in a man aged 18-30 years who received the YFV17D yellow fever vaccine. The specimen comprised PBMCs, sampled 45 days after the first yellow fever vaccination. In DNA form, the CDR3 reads TGCAGTGCTAGAGATCACGGGGGGAACACTGAAGCTTTCTTT. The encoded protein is CSARDHGGNTEAFF.